This TCR beta chain was profiled in a study of regulatory T cells in long-lasting Graves disease. Findings and caveats of the study: Segments TRBV28, TRBJ1-2 and TRBJ2-5 showed preferential usage in persistent disease. Persistent Graves' cases showed lower TCR diversity than newly diagnosed cases.

The time point here: persistent/refractory GD, antithyroid drugs over 5 years with positive TRAb. TCR sequences were obtained from RNA taken from PBMCs. Germline CDR1 and CDR2: LNHNV and YYDKDF (reference sequence). The CDR3 spans 17 residues. Losses at the gene ends were 3 bases for V and 5 bases for J; bases not matched to a gene: 12. With iRepertoire HTBI primers and Arm-PCR of CDR3 regions, TCR beta libraries were built. Under the authors' procedure: The samples yielded about 60 TRBV and some 15 TRBJ segments. TCRdb used MiXCR to reprocess the multiplex PCR reads, holding one entry per CDR3 protein. The V and J calls were not made by the authors but by TCRdb's processing. This sample has over 350,000 distinct CDR3 sequences, with roughly 20% found just once. In its sample, this clonotype was seen many times. The target antigen is unknown.

This TCR was sampled from a female donor with Graves disease. The genes are TRBV15 and TRBJ1-4, with 7 bases lining up with TRBD1. This material consisted of peripheral blood mononuclear cells (PBMCs), taken when the disease was refractory, from a patient treated with antithyroid drugs. DNA for the CDR3: TGTGCCACCAGCAGTAAACTAAACAGGGGTTTAAATGAAAAACTGTTTTTT. Protein sequence: CATSSKLNRGLNEKLFF.